The rows below give T cell receptor beta chains drawn from one sample of a study of beta chain features in type 1 diabetes. This table comes from immunoSEQ multiplex PCR, and its TCRdb copy is limited to in-frame clones, with some not included. The data contain 200,000 to 250,000 clones, about 70% of them singletons. The specimen sequenced was naive CD4+ T cells from blood. The receptors were gathered from a man aged 30-40 years in good health. Each CDR3 is given with its conserved first and last residue. A D gene is named only where the DNA matches it firmly. The size entry is marked missing in some rows and otherwise reads once, few, many or a size class.

D gene	V gene	J gene	clone size	CDR3 DNA	CDR3 protein
.	TRBV4-3	TRBJ2-1	few	TGCGCCAGCAGCCAAGAGGTCTACAATGAGCAGTTCTTC	CASSQEVYNEQFF
TRBD2	TRBV5-1	TRBJ2-1	.	TGCGCCAGCAGCTTGCAGGGAGGGGACAATGAGCAGTTCTTC	CASSLQGGDNEQFF
.	TRBV20-1	TRBJ2-5	.	TGCAGTGCTAGGGTCGGGGAGACCCAGTACTTC	CSARVGETQYF
.	TRBV28	TRBJ2-6	few	TGTGCCAGCATGGACAACTCTGGGGCCAACGTCCTGACTTTC	CASMDNSGANVLTF
.	TRBV9	TRBJ1-2	few	TGTGCCAGCAGCGGACAGTTCGCCCCCTATGGCTACACCTTC	CASSGQFAPYGYTF
TRBD2	TRBV27	TRBJ2-1	.	TGTGCCAGCAGCATTATAGCGGGAGGGCCGTACAATGAGCAGTTCTTC	CASSIIAGGPYNEQFF
.	TRBV7-2	TRBJ2-7	.	TGTGCCAGCAGCAGGACAACCCCGGCTTACGAGCAGTACTTC	CASSRTTPAYEQYF
.	TRBV30	TRBJ2-3	.	TGTGCCTGGAGACAAATCCCTAGCACAGATACGCAGTATTTT	CAWRQIPSTDTQYF
.	TRBV11-2	TRBJ2-7	few	TGTGCCAGCAGCTTAGCGAACACCTACGAGCAGTACTTC	CASSLANTYEQYF
.	TRBV30	TRBJ2-3	.	TGTGCCTGGAGTAGACGGACAACAGATACGCAGTATTTT	CAWSRRTTDTQYF
TRBD2	TRBV9	TRBJ2-3	.	TGTGCCAGCAGCACACTAGCGGGAGGGCGAGATACGCAGTATTTT	CASSTLAGGRDTQYF
TRBD1	TRBV29-1	TRBJ2-6	few	TGCAGCGTTGAGGACAGGGGACTCTCTGGGGCCAACGTCCTGACTTTC	CSVEDRGLSGANVLTF
.	TRBV4-1	TRBJ2-1	few	TGCGCCAGCAGTCTCGATCTGCGACAGGGAGGGTACAATGAGCAGTTCTTC	CASSLDLRQGGYNEQFF
.	TRBV6-5	TRBJ2-5	.	TGTGCCAGCAGTGACCAAGAGACCCAGTACTTC	CASSDQETQYF
.	TRBV9	TRBJ1-5	once	TGTGCCAGCAGCCCCGGATCGGACCAGCCCCAGCATTTT	CASSPGSDQPQHF
.	TRBV30	TRBJ2-2	once	TGTGCCTGGAGGCGTGGGCCCACCGGGGAGCTGTTTTTT	CAWRRGPTGELFF
.	TRBV29-1	TRBJ2-4	.	TGCAGCGTTGTGCCAAGGGACCCTTTAGGCAAAAACATTCAGTACTTC	CSVVPRDPLGKNIQYF
.	TRBV7-2	TRBJ2-3	.	TGTGCCAGCAGCTTAAGGAGGGTTAGCACAGATACGCAGTATTTT	CASSLRRVSTDTQYF
TRBD2	TRBV29-1	TRBJ2-3	.	TGCAGCGCACGACTAGCGGGACCAGATACGCAGTATTTT	CSARLAGPDTQYF
.	TRBV5-4	TRBJ2-1	.	TGTGCCAGCAGCTTGACGGCTAGCACTTACAATGAGCAGTTCTTC	CASSLTASTYNEQFF
.	TRBV30	TRBJ1-1	.	TGTGCCTGGAGTGCGGACGGAGTGAAAGCTTTCTTT	CAWSADGVKAFF
.	TRBV7-9	TRBJ1-1	.	TGTGCCAGCTCCCTAGCGGGGCCCACTGAAGCTTTCTTT	CASSLAGPTEAFF
TRBD1	TRBV30	TRBJ2-5	.	TGTGCCTGGAGTGGACAGGGGTTGGAGACCCAGTACTTC	CAWSGQGLETQYF
.	TRBV11-3	TRBJ2-5	.	TGTGCCAGCAGCCCCGGGACCCCTCAAGAGACCCAGTACTTC	CASSPGTPQETQYF
.	TRBV7-9	TRBJ2-5	.	TGTGCCAGCAGCTTAGTCCCCTCGGCCCAGTACTTC	CASSLVPSAQYF
.	TRBV29-1	TRBJ2-2	once	TGCAGCGTTGTAAACGGTCGTAGTTCCGGGGAGCTGTTTTTT	CSVVNGRSSGELFF
.	TRBV2	TRBJ2-7	.	TGTGCCAGCACCGGGGTTGGCTACGAGCAGTACTTC	CASTGVGYEQYF
TRBD2	TRBV30	TRBJ2-1	.	TGTGCCTGGAGTGGCCGACTAGCGGGGGGCAGGAATGAGCAGTTCTTC	CAWSGRLAGGRNEQFF
.	TRBV5-1	TRBJ2-7	.	TGCGCCAGCAGCTTGGCCCTGGGTTCACCCTACGAGCAGTACTTC	CASSLALGSPYEQYF
.	TRBV29-1	TRBJ2-7	.	TGCAGCTTTTGGACGGTCTCCTACGAGCAGTACTTC	CSFWTVSYEQYF